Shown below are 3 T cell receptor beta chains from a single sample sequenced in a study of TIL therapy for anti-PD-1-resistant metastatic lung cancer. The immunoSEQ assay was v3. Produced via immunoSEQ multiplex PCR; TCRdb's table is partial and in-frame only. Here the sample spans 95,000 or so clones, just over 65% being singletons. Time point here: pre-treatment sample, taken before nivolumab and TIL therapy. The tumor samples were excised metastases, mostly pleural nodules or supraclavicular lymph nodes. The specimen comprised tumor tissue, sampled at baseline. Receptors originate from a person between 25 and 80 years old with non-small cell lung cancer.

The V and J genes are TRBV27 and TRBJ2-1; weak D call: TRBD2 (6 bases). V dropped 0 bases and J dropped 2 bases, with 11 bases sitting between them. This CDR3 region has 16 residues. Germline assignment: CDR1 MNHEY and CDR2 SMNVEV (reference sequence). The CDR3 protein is CASSLSTGAPYNEQFF. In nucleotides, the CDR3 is TGTGCCAGCAGTTTATCGACGGGAGCACCCTACAATGAGCAGTTCTTC.

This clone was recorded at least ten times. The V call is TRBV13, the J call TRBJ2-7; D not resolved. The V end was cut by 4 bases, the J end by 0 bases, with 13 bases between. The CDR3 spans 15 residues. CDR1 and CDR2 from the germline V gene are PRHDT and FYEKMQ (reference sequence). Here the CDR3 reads CASSYRSGPSYEQYF. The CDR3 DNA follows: TGTGCCAGCAGCTATCGGTCCGGCCCCTCCTACGAGCAGTACTTC.

The CDR3 sequence is CASIGREGVGNYGYTF. CDR3 bases: TGTGCCAGCATCGGTCGGGAGGGAGTGGGGAACTATGGCTACACCTTC. The genes are TRBV28 and TRBJ1-2; D is unresolved. Trimming took 7 bases from V and 2 from J, leaving 20 bases between them. CDR3 size: 16 residues. Germline CDR1 and CDR2: MDHEN and SYDVKM.